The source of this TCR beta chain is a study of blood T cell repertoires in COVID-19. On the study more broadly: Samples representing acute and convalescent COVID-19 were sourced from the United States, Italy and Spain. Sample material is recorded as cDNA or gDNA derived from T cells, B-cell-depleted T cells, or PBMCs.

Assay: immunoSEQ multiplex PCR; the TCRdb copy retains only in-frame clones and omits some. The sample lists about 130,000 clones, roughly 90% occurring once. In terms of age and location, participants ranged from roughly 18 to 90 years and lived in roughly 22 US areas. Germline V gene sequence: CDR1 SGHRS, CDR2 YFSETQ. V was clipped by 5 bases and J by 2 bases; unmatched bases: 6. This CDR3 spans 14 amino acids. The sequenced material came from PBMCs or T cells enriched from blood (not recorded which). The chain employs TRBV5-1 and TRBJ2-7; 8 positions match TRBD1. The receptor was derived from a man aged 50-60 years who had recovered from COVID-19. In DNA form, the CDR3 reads TGCGCCAGCAGAGGACCGGGACAGGCCTACGAGCAGTACTTC. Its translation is CASRGPGQAYEQYF.